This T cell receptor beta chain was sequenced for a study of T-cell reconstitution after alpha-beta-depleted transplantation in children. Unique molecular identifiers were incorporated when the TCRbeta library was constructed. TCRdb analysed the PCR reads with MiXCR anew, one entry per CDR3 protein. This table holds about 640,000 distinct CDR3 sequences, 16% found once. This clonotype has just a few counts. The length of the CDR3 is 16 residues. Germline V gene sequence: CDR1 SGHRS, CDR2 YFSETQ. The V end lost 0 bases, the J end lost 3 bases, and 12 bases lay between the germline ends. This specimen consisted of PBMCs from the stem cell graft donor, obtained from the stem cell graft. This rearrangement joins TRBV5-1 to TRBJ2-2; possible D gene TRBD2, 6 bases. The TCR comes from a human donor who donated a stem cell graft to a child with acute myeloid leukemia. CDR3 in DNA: TGCGCCAGCAGCTTGGTAGTAGCGGCAGACACCGGGGAGCTGTTTTTT. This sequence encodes CASSLVVAADTGELFF.